The subject of this entry is one T cell receptor (beta chain). The antigen remains undetermined. This specimen belongs to a study of cytomegalovirus exposure and HLA in healthy donors. Trimming removed 5 bases from V and 0 bases from J; junction bases left unmatched: 3. The CDR3 loop spans 14 amino acids. Germline-derived CDR1 and CDR2 are SNHLY and FYNNEI. Study-wide findings and caveats: Cytomegalovirus status was reportedly diagnosed by the classifier with high sensitivity and specificity. For most TCR sequences rarity was the rule, although some public TCRs occurred in many donors.

Both 60 Vbeta primers and 13 Jbeta primers went into the PCR. The repertoire was sequenced with immunoSEQ multiplex PCR; TCRdb's copy has only in-frame clones and lacks some. This sample has approximately 81,000 clones, with approximately 84% found just once. The rearrangement uses TRBV2 and TRBJ1-1; 7 nucleotides align to TRBD1. Specimen: PBMCs. This clonotype was obtained from a woman aged 45 to 65 in good health and CMV-seronegative. The CDR3 reads CASSLTGLNTEAFF. CDR3 nucleotide sequence: TGTGCCAGCAGTCTGACAGGGCTGAACACTGAAGCTTTCTTT.